This entry describes one T cell receptor beta chain. In its sample, this clone was seen once. Its antigen target is currently unknown. No quality values exist for individual bases; no much larger clone is one base distant. TCRbeta CDR3 regions were sequenced with the immunoSEQ Assay. After extraction, genomic DNA underwent amplification by bias-controlled multiplex PCR, followed by high-throughput sequencing. The authors' pipeline ran thus. To quantify the absolute abundance of each unique TCRbeta CDR3 region, sequences were collapsed and filtered. T cell fraction was estimated by normalization of TCRbeta template counts to usable DNA, with usable DNA being measured through amplification of reference genes present in all nucleated cells. Repertoire TCRs were annotated as SARS-CoV-2-specific by exact matching of V gene, CDR3 amino acid sequence and J gene to a known reactive TCR set. The reference SARS-CoV-2 TCR set came from MIRA and was filtered for enrichment in COVID-19-positive ImmuneCODE repertoires, removing public or cross-reactive TCRs. Based on the MIRA antigens, annotated TCRs were further analysed at the level of specific ORF or position within ORF. Breadth was defined as annotated unique rearrangements over total unique productive rearrangements; depth was the summed frequency of those rearrangements. Two-sided Wilcoxon rank-sum tests were used to compare TCR breadth between groups. TCRdb provides this immuneACCESS table in a form limited to in-frame rearrangements. Some clones are lacking; in checked studies, under half of them reflect an unresolved V gene, and why the rest are absent is not known. The V and J calls and the clone size are those of that table, but D and trimming were determined from the DNA. The sample table contains some 480,000 clones; only one count was recorded for around 85% of them. Roughly 13% of the sample is taken by the ten largest.

The source of the sample is a study of Ad26.COV2.S vaccination and SARS-CoV-2 variants listed by TCRdb under 2021. As for the study more broadly: Donors in the vaccine arm were drawn from COV1001, a phase I-IIa trial of Ad26.COV2.S in healthy adults that was multicentre, randomized, double-blind and placebo-controlled. Ad26.COV2.S was administered intramuscularly at 5 x 10^10 or 1 x 10^11 viral particles, either as a single shot or as two shots given 56 days apart. Sequencing of the TCRbeta repertoire served to evaluate the specificity and breadth of SARS-CoV-2-reactive T cell receptors following Ad26.COV2.S vaccination. The TCR-sequenced set comprised approximately 32 samples: roughly 19 Ad26.COV2.S vaccine recipients, 5 placebo recipients and 8 SARS-CoV-2 convalescent individuals. Trial participants were randomized into five groups of five, in which low-dose or high-dose Ad26.COV2.S was given once or twice, or placebo was given on both occasions. Blinding of investigators to trial group allocation was maintained during experiments and outcome assessment.

Results the study describes overall, beyond this receptor: Comparing responses between vaccine doses or regimens was not something the study was powered to do. Vaccine and placebo recipients had comparable non-spike TCR breadth, which fits with the vaccine containing only spike. According to the authors, total T cell responses may have been underestimated by the TCR breadth and depth analyses. Spike-specific TCR breadth was higher in Ad26.COV2.S recipients than in placebo recipients (P = 0.0014). Substantial breadth of spike-specific CD8+ and CD4+ T cell responses was reported after vaccination.

The germline V gene provides CDR1 SGHDT and CDR2 YYEEEE. Spanning cysteine to phenylalanine, the CDR3 consists of 18 amino acids. Only the CDR3 DNA stays, 54 bases, in frame from base 1. The V and J ends are trimmed by 1 base and 3 bases, leaving 19 bases between them. The label giving this sample's treatment or condition can be read as: 15 to 20 received Ad26.COV2.S at low or high dose, single or two shots; several received placebo; per-sample allocation not given. For vaccine and placebo recipients, the sequenced repertoires came from samples collected on day 63 after the first injection. In Cohort 1b, roughly 26 adults aged 18-55 years were enrolled at a single site in Boston, USA, between 29 July and 7 August 2020. Ad26.COV2.S was a replication-incompetent adenovirus type 26 vector expressing a prefusion-stabilized SARS-CoV-2 spike protein from the original Wuhan strain.

The V and J genes are TRBV5-6 and TRBJ2-2; no D segment can be confidently identified. The source material was peripheral blood, sampled in a trial of Ad26.COV2.S vaccine versus placebo. The receptor was isolated from a person aged 18 to 59 who received the Ad26.COV2.S COVID-19 vaccine or a placebo. The DNA sequence is given as TGTGCCAGCAGCTTGTTTAGGTCGAAGTTTTCATACACCGGGGAGCTGTTTTTT. This yields the protein CASSLFRSKFSYTGELFF.